This entry is about one T cell receptor (beta chain). Original handling: Amplification from reference gene primers served as the basis for estimated nucleated cell counts. Clones were sequenced by immunoSEQ multiplex PCR, and TCRdb holds only the in-frame ones, with some missing. The V and J calls and the clone size are those of that table, but D and trimming were determined from the DNA. Here the sample spans approximately 140,000 clones, 84% being singletons. Per the germline V gene, CDR1 is MNHEY and CDR2 is SVGEGT. The V and J ends lost 6 bases and 1 base, in that order; junction bases with no gene match: 11. This CDR3 is built from 19 residues. This specimen belongs to a study of blood T cell repertoires in COVID-19. Study in general: Samples of COVID-19 (acute and convalescent) were obtained from the United States, Italy and Spain. PBMCs, B-cell-depleted T cells, or T cells were the source of the cDNA or gDNA that made up the material.

The receptor was isolated from a human donor in a cohort sampled during active COVID-19. Material for sequencing was peripheral blood. This chain connects TRBV6-2 or TRBV6-3 to TRBJ2-6; 11 bases fit TRBD1. DNA of the CDR3: TGTGCCAGCAGCCCATCCACCGGGACAGGGGGTTCTGGGGCCAACGTCCTGACTTTC. Translated: CASSPSTGTGGSGANVLTF.